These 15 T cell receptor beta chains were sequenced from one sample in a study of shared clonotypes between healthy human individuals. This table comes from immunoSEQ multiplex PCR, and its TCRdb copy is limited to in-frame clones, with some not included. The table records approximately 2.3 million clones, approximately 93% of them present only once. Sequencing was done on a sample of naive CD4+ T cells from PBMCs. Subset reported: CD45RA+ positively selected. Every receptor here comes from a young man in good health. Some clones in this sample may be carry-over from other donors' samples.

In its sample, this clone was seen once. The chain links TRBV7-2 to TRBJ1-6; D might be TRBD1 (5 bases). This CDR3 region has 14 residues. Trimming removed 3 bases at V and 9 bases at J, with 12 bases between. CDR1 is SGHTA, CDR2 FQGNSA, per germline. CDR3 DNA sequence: TGTGCCAGCAGCTTGCGGGGCTTAGGTTCACCCCTCCACTTT. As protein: CASSLRGLGSPLHF.

Here the CDR3 DNA reads TGTGCCAGCAGCTTAGCAAGTTTGTTAAGGACAGGGGGTAATCAGCCCCAGCATTTT. Translating gives CASSLASLLRTGGNQPQHF. The chain combines TRBV7-8 with TRBJ1-5; TRBD1 matches at 10 bases. Germline CDR1 reads SGHVS; CDR2 reads FQNEAQ. The CDR3 contains 19 residues. J was trimmed by 4 bases and V by 0 bases; bases with no gene match: 12.

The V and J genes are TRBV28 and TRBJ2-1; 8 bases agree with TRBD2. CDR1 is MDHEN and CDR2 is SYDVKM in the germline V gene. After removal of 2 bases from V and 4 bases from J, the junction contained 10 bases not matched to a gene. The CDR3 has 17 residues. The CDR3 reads CASSLRFERESYNEQFF. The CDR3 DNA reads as TGTGCCAGCAGTTTACGCTTCGAGCGGGAGTCTTACAATGAGCAGTTCTTC.

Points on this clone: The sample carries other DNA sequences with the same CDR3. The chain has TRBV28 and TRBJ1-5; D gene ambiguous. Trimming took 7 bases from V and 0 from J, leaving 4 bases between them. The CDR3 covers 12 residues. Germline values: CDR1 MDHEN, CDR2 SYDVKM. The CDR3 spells CASTNSNQPQHF. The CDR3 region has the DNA TGTGCCAGCACTAATAGCAATCAGCCCCAGCATTTT.

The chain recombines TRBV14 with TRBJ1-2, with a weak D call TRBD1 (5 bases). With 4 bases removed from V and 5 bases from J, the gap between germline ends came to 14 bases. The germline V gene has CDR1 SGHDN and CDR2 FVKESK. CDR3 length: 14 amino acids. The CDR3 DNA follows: TGTGCCAGCAGCCGGCGAGGGGCGGTTTATGGCTACACCTTC. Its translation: CASSRRGAVYGYTF.

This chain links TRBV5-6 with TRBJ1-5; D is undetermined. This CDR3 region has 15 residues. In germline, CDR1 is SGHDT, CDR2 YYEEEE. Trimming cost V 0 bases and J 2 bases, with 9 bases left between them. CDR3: CASSLGTGGNQPQHF. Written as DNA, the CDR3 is TGTGCCAGCAGCTTGGGGACCGGCGGCAATCAGCCCCAGCATTTT.

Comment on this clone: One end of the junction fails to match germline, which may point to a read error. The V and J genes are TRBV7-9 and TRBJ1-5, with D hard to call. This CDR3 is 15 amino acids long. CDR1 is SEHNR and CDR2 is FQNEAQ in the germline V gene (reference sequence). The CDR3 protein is CASSQSIDSNQPQHF. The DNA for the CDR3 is TGCGCCAGCAGCCAGTCTATCGATAGCAATCAGCCCCAGCATTTT.

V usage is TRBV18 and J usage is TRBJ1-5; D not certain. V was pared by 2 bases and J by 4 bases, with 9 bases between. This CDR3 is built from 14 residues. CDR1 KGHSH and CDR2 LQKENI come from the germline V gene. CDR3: CASSPSSGNQPQHF. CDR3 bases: TGTGCCAGCTCACCAAGTAGCGGGAATCAGCCCCAGCATTTT.

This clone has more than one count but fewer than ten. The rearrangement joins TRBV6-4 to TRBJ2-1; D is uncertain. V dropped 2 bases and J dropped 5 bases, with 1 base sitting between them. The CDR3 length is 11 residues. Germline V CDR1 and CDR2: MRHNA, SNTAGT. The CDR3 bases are TGTGCCAGCAGTGACCACAATGAGCAGTTCTTC. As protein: CASSDHNEQFF.

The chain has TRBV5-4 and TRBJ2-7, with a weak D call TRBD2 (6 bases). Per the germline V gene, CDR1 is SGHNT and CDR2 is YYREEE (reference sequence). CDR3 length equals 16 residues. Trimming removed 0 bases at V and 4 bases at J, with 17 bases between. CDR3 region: CASSLGLWEEKYEQYF. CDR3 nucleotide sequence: TGTGCCAGCAGCTTGGGGTTGTGGGAGGAAAAGTACGAGCAGTACTTC.

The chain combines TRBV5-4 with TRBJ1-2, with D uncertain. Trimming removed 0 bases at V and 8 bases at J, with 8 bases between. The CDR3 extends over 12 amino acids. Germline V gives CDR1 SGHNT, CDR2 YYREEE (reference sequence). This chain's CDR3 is CASSLEGVGYTF. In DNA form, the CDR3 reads TGTGCCAGCAGCTTGGAAGGCGTGGGCTACACCTTC.

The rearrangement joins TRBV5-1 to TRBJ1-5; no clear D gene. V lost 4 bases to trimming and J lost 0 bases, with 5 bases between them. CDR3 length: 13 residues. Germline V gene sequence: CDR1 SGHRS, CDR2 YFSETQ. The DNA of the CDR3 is TGCGCCAGCAGCAAGTATAGCAATCAGCCCCAGCATTTT. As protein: CASSKYSNQPQHF.

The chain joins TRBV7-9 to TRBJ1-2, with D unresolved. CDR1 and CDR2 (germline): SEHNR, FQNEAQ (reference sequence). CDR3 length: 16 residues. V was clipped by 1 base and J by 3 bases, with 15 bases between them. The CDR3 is CASSLGNGESDYGYTF. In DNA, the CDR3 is TGTGCCAGCAGCTTAGGGAATGGGGAGTCGGACTATGGCTACACCTTC.

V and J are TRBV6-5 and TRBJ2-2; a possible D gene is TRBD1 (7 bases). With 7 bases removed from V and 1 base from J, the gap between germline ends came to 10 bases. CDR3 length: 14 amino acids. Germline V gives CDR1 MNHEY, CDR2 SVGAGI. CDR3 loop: CASTQGGNTGELFF. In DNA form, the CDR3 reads TGTGCCAGCACCCAGGGGGGGAACACCGGGGAGCTGTTTTTT.

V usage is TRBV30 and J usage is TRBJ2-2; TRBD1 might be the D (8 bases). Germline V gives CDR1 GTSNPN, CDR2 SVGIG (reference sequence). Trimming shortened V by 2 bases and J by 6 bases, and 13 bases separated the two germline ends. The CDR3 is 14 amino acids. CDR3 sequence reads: CAWSKQGGSGELFF. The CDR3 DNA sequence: TGTGCCTGGAGTAAACAGGGGGGGTCCGGGGAGCTGTTTTTT.